These 17 T cell receptor beta chains were sequenced from one sample in a study of blood T cell repertoires in COVID-19. Sequencing was performed with immunoSEQ multiplex PCR; in TCRdb, only in-frame clones are kept and a portion is missing. The profile shows a few hundred thousand clones, around 88% of them singletons. Sequenced material: peripheral blood. These receptors were obtained from a man aged 25-45 years with active or convalescent COVID-19.

The rearrangement links TRBV5-1 to TRBJ1-2; D possibly corresponds to TRBD1 (5 bases). The CDR3 sequence is 12 residues long. The V gene lost 4 bases and the J gene lost 7 bases, with 11 bases spanning the gap. Per the germline V gene, CDR1 is SGHRS and CDR2 is YFSETQ. CDR3 nucleotides: TGCGCCAGCAGCCCCCCCGGGGGTGGCTACACCTTC. Translating it yields CASSPPGGGYTF.

This clone turned up a few times. The chain links TRBV6-1 to TRBJ1-1, with a weak D call TRBD1 (6 bases). The germline CDR1 and CDR2 sequences are MNHNS and SASEGT. The CDR3 length is 16 residues. The V end was cut by 0 bases, the J end by 4 bases, with 15 bases between. The CDR3 protein is CASSEAPAGEGTEAFF. In DNA, the CDR3 is TGTGCCAGCAGTGAAGCCCCCGCAGGGGAGGGCACTGAAGCTTTCTTT.

The chain employs TRBV6-1 and TRBJ2-3; 9 bases agree with TRBD1. This CDR3 contains 18 residues. The germline V gene has CDR1 MNHNS and CDR2 SASEGT. V dropped 2 bases and J dropped 6; count of bases not matched to a gene: 15. The CDR3 region has the DNA TGTGCCAGCAGTGAACGTGGGGGACAGGGAAAGATTATCGATACGCAGTATTTT. This encodes CASSERGGQGKIIDTQYF.

The J gene is TRBJ2-2, the V gene TRBV7-3; 8 bases are shared with TRBD1. Germline V gives CDR1 SGHTA, CDR2 FQGTGA. Trimming at V came to 5 bases and at J to 2 bases, leaving 4 bases not matched to a gene. The length of the CDR3 is 15 residues. CDR3 coding DNA: TGTGCCAGCAGCCTGGGACAGGTAAACACCGGGGAGCTGTTTTTT. Translating gives CASSLGQVNTGELFF.

Worth noting for this clone: This same CDR3 is encoded by further DNA sequences in the sample. The rearrangement joins TRBV5-1 to TRBJ1-5; D uncertain. This CDR3 is built from 13 residues. Trimming left V 0 bases short and J 7 bases short, with 8 bases between. In germline, CDR1 is SGHRS, CDR2 YFSETQ. DNA for the CDR3: TGCGCCAGCAGCTTGGATCGAGGGCAGCCCCAGCATTTT. Translation: CASSLDRGQPQHF. The variable domain in full, completed from reference TRBV5-1 and TRBJ1-5, reads KAGVTQTPRYLIKTRGQQVTLSCSPISGHRSVSWYQQTPGQGLQFLFEYFSETQRNKGNFPGRFSGRQFSNSRSEMNVSTLELGDSALYLCASSLDRGQPQHFGDGTRLSIL.

The CDR3 nucleotides read TGTGCCAGCAGCTTAAGTGGGAGGGCAGATACGCAGTATTTT. Its protein is CASSLSGRADTQYF. The rearrangement joins TRBV7-3 to TRBJ2-3, with 7 nucleotides matching TRBD2. Trimming removed 1 base from V and 4 bases from J; junction bases left unmatched: 2. Germline lookup yields CDR1 SGHTA and CDR2 FQGTGA. CDR3 size: 14 residues.

DNA for the CDR3: TGTGCCAGCAGTTACTCGAACGACTACAGCTCCTACGAGCAGTACTTC. It encodes CASSYSNDYSSYEQYF. The rearrangement joins TRBV6-5 to TRBJ2-7; possibly TRBD2 for D (5 bases). The CDR3 has 16 amino acids. CDR1 MNHEY and CDR2 SVGAGI come from the germline V gene. With 0 bases removed from V and 0 bases from J, the gap between germline ends came to 12 bases.

V gene TRBV9 combines with J gene TRBJ1-6; TRBD1 agrees at 7 bases. Germline CDR1 SGDLS, CDR2 YYNGEE. The V and J ends lost 0 bases and 14 bases, in that order; junction bases with no gene match: 11. The CDR3 length is 15 residues. This CDR3 reads CASSVGGEAGGSLHF. Here the CDR3 DNA reads TGTGCCAGCAGCGTAGGAGGCGAGGCAGGGGGATCCCTCCACTTT.

This chain uses TRBV6-5 with TRBJ1-1; D is uncertain. The CDR3 has 13 residues. The germline gives CDR1 MNHEY, CDR2 SVGAGI. The V end lost 5 bases, the J end lost 1 base, and 8 bases lay between the germline ends. The CDR3 bases are TGTGCCAGCAGTAAAACATGGAACACTGAAGCTTTCTTT. Translating it yields CASSKTWNTEAFF.

The rearrangement uses TRBV4-1 and TRBJ1-5, with 9 bases lining up with TRBD1. The CDR3 consists of 19 residues. Trimming took 1 base from V and 1 from J; bases not matched to a gene: 11. Germline V gives CDR1 MGHRA, CDR2 YSYEKL. CDR3: CASSQGNYRGRLSNQPQHF. CDR3 coding DNA: TGCGCCAGCAGCCAAGGTAACTACAGGGGGCGCCTAAGCAATCAGCCCCAGCATTTT.

This clone occurred once. This chain uses TRBV2 with TRBJ1-1, with D unresolved. Trimming stripped 3 bases from V and 6 bases from J, with 14 bases between. Looked up from germline, CDR1 is SNHLY and CDR2 is FYNNEI. The CDR3 is made up of 14 amino acids. The CDR3 spells CASSDYRIEAEAFF. In nucleotides, the CDR3 is TGTGCCAGCAGTGATTATCGGATAGAGGCTGAAGCTTTCTTT.

The chain employs TRBV4-1 and TRBJ2-3; 7 bases match TRBD1. Germline V lookup: CDR1 MGHRA, CDR2 YSYEKL. V lost 0 bases, J lost 5 bases, and 8 bases stayed unmatched. This CDR3 has 16 amino acids. The CDR3 DNA sequence: TGCGCCAGCAGCCAAGATTTAGGGACAGTGTTAGATACGCAGTATTTT. This codes for CASSQDLGTVLDTQYF.

This chain uses TRBV3-1 (or the pseudogene TRBV3-2) with TRBJ2-5, with a possible D match to TRBD2 (7 bases). The CDR3 has 16 residues. CDR1 LGHDT and CDR2 YNNKEL come from the germline V gene (reference sequence). Trimming took 3 bases from V and 4 from J, leaving 18 bases between them. The CDR3 spells CASSQVRWGGGETQYF. The CDR3 bases are TGTGCCAGCAGCCAGGTCAGGTGGGGGGGCGGAGAGACCCAGTACTTC.

V usage is TRBV9 and J usage is TRBJ1-3, with 7 bases aligning to TRBD1. The V and J ends lost 0 bases and 2 bases, in that order; junction bases with no gene match: 8. Germline V CDR1 and CDR2: SGDLS, YYNGEE. This CDR3 comprises 17 residues. The CDR3 loop reads CASSVGIDREAGNTIYF. The DNA of the CDR3 is TGTGCCAGCAGCGTAGGGATCGACAGGGAGGCTGGAAACACCATATATTTT.

The chain has TRBV6-5 and TRBJ1-5; the D gene is possibly TRBD1 (5 bases). The germline V gene encodes CDR1 MNHEY and CDR2 SVGAGI. The length of the CDR3 is 14 residues. V was trimmed by 0 bases and J by 10 bases, leaving 13 bases between them. CDR3 DNA: TGTGCCAGCAGTTACTCTTGGGGCTCGGGCCCCCAGCATTTT. Its translation is CASSYSWGSGPQHF.

This clone has more than one count but fewer than ten. This sequence joins TRBV19 and TRBJ1-1; 9 positions agree with TRBD1. Germline V CDR1 and CDR2: LNHDA, SQIVND (reference sequence). The CDR3 runs to 16 residues. V lost 3 bases, J lost 0 bases, and 5 bases stayed unmatched. Written as DNA, the CDR3 is TGTGCCAGTAGTATCCAGGACAGGGGATTGAACACTGAAGCTTTCTTT. This encodes CASSIQDRGLNTEAFF.

The V and J genes are TRBV4-1 and TRBJ2-1; TRBD1 agrees at 8 bases. CDR3 length equals 15 residues. The germline V gene has CDR1 MGHRA and CDR2 YSYEKL. V lost 4 bases, J lost 6 bases, and 8 bases stayed unmatched. The CDR3 sequence: CASSLSDRVLNEQFF. CDR3 in DNA: TGCGCCAGCAGCCTTTCGGACAGGGTCCTCAATGAGCAGTTCTTC.